These 4 T cell receptor beta chains share one sample of origin, sequenced in a study of T cell responses to AZD1222 COVID-19 vaccine. Repertoires were generated with immunoSEQ multiplex PCR, while TCRdb's copy carries only in-frame clones and drops some. The table lists 44,000 or so clones, 83% of them singletons. The sample consisted of peripheral blood, taken on day 0 of AZD1222 vaccination. These receptors were collected from an adult in good health.

The J gene is TRBJ2-1, the V gene TRBV11-2, with D possibly being TRBD2 (6 bases). V dropped 0 bases and J dropped 9 bases, with 9 bases sitting between them. The CDR3 runs to 13 residues. Germline V gene data show CDR1 as SGHAT and CDR2 as FQNNGV. The CDR3 DNA reads as TGTGCCAGCAGCTTAGATCGGGGGAGTGAGCAGTTCTTC. Translation gives CASSLDRGSEQFF.

J is TRBJ2-2 and V is TRBV6-2 or TRBV6-3; the D is unclear. This CDR3 comprises 11 residues. Germline loops: CDR1 MNHEY, CDR2 SVGEGT. The germline V and J ends were trimmed by 6 bases and 7 bases, with 6 bases remaining between them. The CDR3 spells CASSPFGELFF. The CDR3 DNA is TGTGCCAGCAGCCCGTTCGGGGAGCTGTTTTTT.

V usage is TRBV7-2 and J usage is TRBJ2-7; possible D gene TRBD1, 6 bases. The CDR3 covers 15 residues. Germline V CDR1 and CDR2: SGHTA, FQGNSA. V dropped 5 bases and J dropped 4 bases, with 18 bases sitting between them. CDR3: CASSRSTGQTYEQYF. The CDR3 bases are TGTGCCAGCAGCCGCTCGACAGGACAGACTTACGAGCAGTACTTC.

V is TRBV5-1 and J is TRBJ2-1, with 8 bases that match TRBD1. Trimming took 4 bases from V and 5 from J; bases not matched to a gene: 8. There are 15 residues in the CDR3. In germline, CDR1 is SGHRS, CDR2 YFSETQ. The DNA for the CDR3 is TGCGCCAGCAGCACGGGACAGGCGATGCACAATGAGCAGTTCTTC. Translated: CASSTGQAMHNEQFF.